These T cell receptor beta chains were read from a single sample in a study of cytomegalovirus exposure and HLA in healthy donors. TCRdb's table, derived via immunoSEQ multiplex PCR, lists solely in-frame clones and lacks some. The sample holds roughly 140,000 clones; 90% to 95% are singletons and the top ten take approximately 0.7%. Specimen: PBMCs. Source of these receptors: a man aged 18 to 35 in good health and CMV-seronegative. The CDR3 runs from the conserved cysteine through the conserved F or W. Each record gives: D gene, V gene, J gene, CDR3 length, clone size, CDR3 DNA, CDR3 protein. A D gene is named only where the DNA matches it firmly. Clone size, where shown, is once, few, many, or a class for clones that have expanded.

>TRBD1|TRBV5-1|TRBJ1-1|15|once
TGCGCCAGCAGCCCGAGGACAGGGGGGGATACTGAAGCTTTCTTT
CASSPRTGGDTEAFF
>TRBD2|TRBV5-8|TRBJ2-1|15|NA
TGTGCCAGCCGAAAGTGGACTAGCGGAGACAATGAGCAGTTCTTC
CASRKWTSGDNEQFF
>NA|TRBV14|TRBJ1-2|13|few
TGTGCCAGCAGCCAAGATTACAGCTATGGCTACACCTTC
CASSQDYSYGYTF
>TRBD2|TRBV27|TRBJ2-1|16|NA
TGTGCCAGCAGTTTAGGGGCGGGACTAGCGCTCAATGAGCAGTTCTTC
CASSLGAGLALNEQFF
>TRBD1|TRBV18|TRBJ1-1|17|NA
TGTGCCAGCTCACCCTACCCGGGACAGGAGCTTAACACTGAAGCTTTCTTT
CASSPYPGQELNTEAFF
>TRBD2|TRBV5-1|TRBJ2-4|17|NA
TGCGCCAGCAGCTCCCAACTAGCGGGAGGTTCCAAAAACATTCAGTACTTC
CASSSQLAGGSKNIQYF
>TRBD2|TRBV30|TRBJ2-5|15|NA
TGTGCCTGGAGTGTACTAGCGGGGGGGGAAGAGACCCAGTACTTC
CAWSVLAGGEETQYF
>TRBD1|TRBV5-1|TRBJ2-2|14|NA
TGCGCCAGCAGCGGACAGGGGGCGGACGGGGAGCTGTTTTTT
CASSGQGADGELFF
>NA|TRBV6-1|TRBJ1-5|13|NA
TGTGCCAGCAGTGTACAGGGAACCCAGCCCCAGCATTTT
CASSVQGTQPQHF
>NA|TRBV14|TRBJ1-2|13|NA
TGTGCCAGCAGCCCGCAGGCAAATTATGGCTACACCTTC
CASSPQANYGYTF
>NA|TRBV9|TRBJ2-1|15|NA
TGTGCCAGCAGCGTAGCGCAGGGGTACTACAATGAGCAGTTCTTC
CASSVAQGYYNEQFF
>NA|TRBV6-5|TRBJ2-7|13|NA
TGTGCCAGCAGTTATGGGGAGTCGGGTGAGCAGTACTTC
CASSYGESGEQYF
>TRBD2|TRBV6-6|TRBJ2-1|14|NA
TGTGCCAGCAGTTACGGGACTAGCAACAATGAGCAGTTCTTC
CASSYGTSNNEQFF
>NA|TRBV2|TRBJ2-2|11|NA
TGTGCCAGCAGTGTTTACGGGGAGCTGTTTTTT
CASSVYGELFF
>NA|TRBV18|TRBJ1-3|15|NA
TGTGCCAGCTCACCACCGGCGGGTTACGGAAACACCATATATTTT
CASSPPAGYGNTIYF
>NA|TRBV7-9|TRBJ2-2|17|NA
TGTGCCAGCAGTTCCAGGCCACGTGCGCCGTACACCGGGGAGCTGTTTTTT
CASSSRPRAPYTGELFF
>NA|TRBV30|TRBJ1-4|15|NA
TGTGCCTGGAGTCTAAGCTTTTCTACTAATGAAAAACTGTTTTTT
CAWSLSFSTNEKLFF
>TRBD2|TRBV11-3|TRBJ2-1|16|NA
TGTGCCAGCAGCCCCGAGGGACTAGCAATCTACAATGAGCAGTTCTTC
CASSPEGLAIYNEQFF
>TRBD1|TRBV5-1|TRBJ1-1|17|NA
TGCGCCAGCAGCTTGCGGCGGACAGGTGTGGGGAACACTGAAGCTTTCTTT
CASSLRRTGVGNTEAFF
>TRBD1|TRBV10-3|TRBJ2-4|13|once
TGTGCCACTATGACAGGGGCCAAAAACATTCAGTACTTC
CATMTGAKNIQYF
>NA|TRBV27|TRBJ2-5|14|NA
TGTGCCAGCAGTTCCTACAGGGTTCAAGAGACCCAGTACTTC
CASSSYRVQETQYF
>NA|TRBV6-5|TRBJ1-5|13|NA
TGTGCCAGCAGTTACGGCAGCAATCAGCCCCAGCATTTT
CASSYGSNQPQHF
>NA|TRBV2|TRBJ1-1|11|NA
TGTGCCAGCAGGAAGGGGGCTGAAGCTTTCTTT
CASRKGAEAFF
>NA|TRBV6-1|TRBJ2-7|13|NA
TGTGCCAGCCAGACAGCAAACTACTACGAGCAGTACTTC
CASQTANYYEQYF
>TRBD1|TRBV5-1|TRBJ1-1|15|NA
TGCGCCAGCAGCTTACCAAGGACAGGCGACACTGAAGCTTTCTTT
CASSLPRTGDTEAFF
>NA|TRBV10-3|TRBJ2-1|15|NA
TGTGCCATCAGTGAGTTGAGCAGGGCCCTCCCTGAGCAGTTCTTC
CAISELSRALPEQFF
>TRBD1|TRBV4-1|TRBJ1-4|14|NA
TGCGCCAGCAGCCCCGACAGGGTGGTTGAAAAACTGTTTTTT
CASSPDRVVEKLFF
>NA|TRBV10-3|TRBJ2-7|14|NA
TGTGCCATCAGTGATAGCCAGACCACCTACGAGCAGTACTTC
CAISDSQTTYEQYF
>TRBD2|TRBV30|TRBJ2-7|14|NA
TGTGCCTTCTCACAGACTAGCGGGGACTACGAGCAGTACTTC
CAFSQTSGDYEQYF
>TRBD2|TRBV7-9|TRBJ2-5|15|NA
TGTGCCAGCAGCTTAAGTTCACTAGCGAGAGAGACCCAGTACTTC
CASSLSSLARETQYF
>NA|TRBV6-1|TRBJ2-5|15|NA
TGTGCCAGCAGTGAAGCCCGGGGGGCGGGAGAGACCCAGTACTTC
CASSEARGAGETQYF
>NA|TRBV7-3|TRBJ2-7|14|NA
TGTGCCAGCAGCTTAAAAGGTCGGGCCTACGAGCAGTACTTC
CASSLKGRAYEQYF
>NA|TRBV7-3|TRBJ2-5|13|NA
TGTGCCAGCAGCCCAGGGGATGGCGAGACCCAGTACTTC
CASSPGDGETQYF
>NA|TRBV2|TRBJ2-4|15|NA
TGTGCCAGCAATGGGGACACTATAGCCAAAAACATTCAGTACTTC
CASNGDTIAKNIQYF
>NA|TRBV15|TRBJ2-7|16|NA
TGTGCCACCAGCAGAGTACCAGGGGTAAGCTCCTACGAGCAGTACTTC
CATSRVPGVSSYEQYF
>TRBD1|TRBV30|TRBJ2-5|14|NA
TGTGCCAGTTCAACGGGACAGATCCAAGAGACCCAGTACTTC
CASSTGQIQETQYF